The T cell receptor beta chain described here comes from a study of human T cells and chemical hapten exposure. This clonotype showed up just a few times. Its specificity is unknown. Time point of the sample: patch test 1, 2 weeks after DPC sensitization. Treatment reported: therapeutic diphenylcyclopropenone sensitization with weekly scalp DPC. Study-wide findings and caveats: TCRs whose frequency exceeded 1 in 1000 remained the same following DPC sensitization.

Germline assignment: CDR1 SGHRS and CDR2 YFSETQ. After removal of 4 bases from V and 6 bases from J, the junction contained 23 bases not matched to a gene. The length of the CDR3 is 20 residues. TCRdb used MiXCR to reprocess the RACE reads, holding one entry per CDR3 protein. The sample has 300,000 to 350,000 distinct CDR3 sequences; under 9% are singletons. This chain connects TRBV5-1 to TRBJ2-4; TRBD2 matches 9 bases. The sample consisted of whole blood, taken in connection with sensitization to the hapten diphenylcyclopropenone (DPC). This TCR was recovered from a woman under 30 with alopecia areata. Some clones in this sample may be carry-over from other donors' samples. The CDR3 is CASSNPGPLSRGGVGNIQYF. In nucleotides, the CDR3 is TGCGCCAGCAGCAACCCCGGGCCTCTCTCGCGGGGGGGCGTAGGAAACATTCAGTACTTC.